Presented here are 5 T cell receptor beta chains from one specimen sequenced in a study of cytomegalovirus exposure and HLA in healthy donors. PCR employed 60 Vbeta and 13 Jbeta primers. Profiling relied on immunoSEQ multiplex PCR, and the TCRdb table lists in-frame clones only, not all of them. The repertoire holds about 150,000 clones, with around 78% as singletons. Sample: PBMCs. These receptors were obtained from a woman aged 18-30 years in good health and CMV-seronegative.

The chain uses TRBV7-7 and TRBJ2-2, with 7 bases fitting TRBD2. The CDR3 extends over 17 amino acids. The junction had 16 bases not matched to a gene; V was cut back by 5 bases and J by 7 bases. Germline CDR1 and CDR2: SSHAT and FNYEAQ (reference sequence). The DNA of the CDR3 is TGTGCCAGCAGCCTCTCATCGGCGGGAGAAGGAATCGGGGAGCTGTTTTTT. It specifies CASSLSSAGEGIGELFF.

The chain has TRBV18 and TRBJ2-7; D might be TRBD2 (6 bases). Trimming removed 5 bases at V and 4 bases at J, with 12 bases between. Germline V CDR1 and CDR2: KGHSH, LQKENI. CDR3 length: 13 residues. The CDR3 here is CASSARGGYEQYV. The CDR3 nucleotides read TGTGCCAGCTCAGCGCGGGGCGGTTACGAGCAGTACGTC.

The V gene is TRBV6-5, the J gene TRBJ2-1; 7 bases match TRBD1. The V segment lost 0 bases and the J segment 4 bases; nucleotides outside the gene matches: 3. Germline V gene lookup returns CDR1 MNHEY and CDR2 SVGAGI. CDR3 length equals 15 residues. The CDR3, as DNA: TGTGCCAGCAGTTACTCGATGACAGGGTACAATGAGCAGTTCTTC. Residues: CASSYSMTGYNEQFF.

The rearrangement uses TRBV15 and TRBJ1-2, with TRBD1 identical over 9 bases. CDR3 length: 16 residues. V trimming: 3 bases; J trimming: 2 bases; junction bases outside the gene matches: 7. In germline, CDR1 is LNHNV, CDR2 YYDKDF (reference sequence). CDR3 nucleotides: TGTGCCACCAGCAGTGGGACAGGGTATCAAAACTATGGCTACACCTTC. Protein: CATSSGTGYQNYGYTF.

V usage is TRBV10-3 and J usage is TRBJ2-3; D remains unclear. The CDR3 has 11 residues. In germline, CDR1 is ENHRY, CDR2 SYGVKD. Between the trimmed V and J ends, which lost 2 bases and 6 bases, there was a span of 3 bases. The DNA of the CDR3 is TGTGCCATCAGTGAGAGCGATACGCAGTATTTT. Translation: CAISESDTQYF.